This T cell receptor beta chain derives from a study of blood T cell repertoires in COVID-19. Looking at the study overall: The origin of the acute and convalescent COVID-19 samples was the United States, Italy and Spain. PBMCs, B-cell-depleted T cells, or T cells provided the cDNA or gDNA that made up the material.

Original handling: Amplified reference gene primers provided the basis for estimating nucleated cell counts. The protocol was immunoSEQ multiplex PCR, while the TCRdb copy is restricted to in-frame clones and leaves out a portion. That table supplies the V and J calls and clone size; D and trimming were determined from the DNA. This table has 120,000 to 150,000 clones, roughly 76% appearing once. The table lists this clone with many counts. Input material: peripheral blood. This sequence originates from a human donor with acute or convalescent COVID-19. The donor label of this sample is uncertain.

CDR3 sequence (DNA): TGTGCCAGCAGCGCAACAGGGGGCAACTATGGCTACACCTTC. It is translated as CASSATGGNYGYTF. The chain carries TRBV5-6 and TRBJ1-2; 9 bases are a match to TRBD1. The CDR3 runs to 14 residues. CDR1 is SGHDT and CDR2 is YYEEEE in the germline V gene. Trimming at V came to 4 bases and at J to 2 bases, leaving 3 bases not matched to a gene.